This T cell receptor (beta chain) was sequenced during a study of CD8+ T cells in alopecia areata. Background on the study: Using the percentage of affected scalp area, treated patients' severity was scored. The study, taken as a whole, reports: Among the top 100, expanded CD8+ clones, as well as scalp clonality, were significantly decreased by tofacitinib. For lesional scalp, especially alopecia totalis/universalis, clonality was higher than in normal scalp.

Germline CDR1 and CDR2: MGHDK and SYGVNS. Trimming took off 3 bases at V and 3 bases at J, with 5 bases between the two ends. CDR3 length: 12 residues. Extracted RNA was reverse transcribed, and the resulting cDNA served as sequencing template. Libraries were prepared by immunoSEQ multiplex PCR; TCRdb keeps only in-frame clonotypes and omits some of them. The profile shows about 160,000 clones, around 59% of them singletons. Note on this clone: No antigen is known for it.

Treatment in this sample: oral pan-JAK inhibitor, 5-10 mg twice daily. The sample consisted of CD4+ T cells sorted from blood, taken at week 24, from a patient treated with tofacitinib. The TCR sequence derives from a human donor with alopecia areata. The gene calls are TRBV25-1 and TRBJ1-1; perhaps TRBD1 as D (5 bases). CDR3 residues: CASSEGHTEAFF. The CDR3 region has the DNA TGTGCCAGCAGTGAGGGACACACTGAAGCTTTCTTT.